This entry lists 8 T cell receptor beta chains sequenced from one sample in a study of cytomegalovirus exposure and HLA in healthy donors. This PCR relied on a set of 60 Vbeta primers and 13 Jbeta primers. Using immunoSEQ multiplex PCR, the repertoire was profiled, and TCRdb retains in-frame clones only, with some absent. The sample includes over 130,000 clones, roughly 86% of them seen just once. Sequencing input: PBMCs. The source of these receptors is a woman aged 40-49 years in good health and CMV-seronegative.

This chain joins TRBV9 and TRBJ1-3; possible D gene TRBD1, 6 bases. The CDR3 sequence is 14 residues long. Trimming removed 3 bases from V and 2 bases from J, with 9 bases in between. CDR1 and CDR2 from the germline V gene are SGDLS and YYNGEE. The CDR3 region is CASSAQGTGNTIYF. The CDR3 DNA reads TGTGCCAGCAGCGCACAGGGAACTGGAAACACCATATATTTT.

The chain links TRBV11-3 to TRBJ2-1; TRBD2 is a possible D gene (6 bases). CDR3 length: 15 amino acids. The germline gives CDR1 SGHNT, CDR2 YENEEA. Trimming took off 5 bases at V and 6 bases at J, with 17 bases between the two ends. The CDR3 sequence is CASSPGRDERNEQFF. CDR3 sequence (DNA): TGTGCCAGCAGCCCAGGGCGGGATGAGCGCAATGAGCAGTTCTTC.

This clone was seen more than once but under ten times. The V call is TRBV4-1, the J call TRBJ2-1, with 8 bases that match TRBD1. The trim removed 4 bases at V and 9 bases at J, leaving 14 bases unmatched. The CDR3 runs to 16 residues. CDR1 and CDR2 from the germline V gene are MGHRA and YSYEKL. The CDR3 region is CASSPGQGPTGIEQFF. The CDR3, as DNA: TGCGCCAGCAGCCCAGGACAGGGACCCACAGGGATTGAGCAGTTCTTC.

This chain joins TRBV30 and TRBJ2-2; D is uncertain. CDR1 and CDR2 (germline): GTSNPN, SVGIG (reference sequence). V was shortened by 6 bases and J by 9 bases, with 8 bases between the two germline ends. This CDR3 contains 10 residues. The CDR3 bases are TGTGCCTGCCTGAGCCGGGAGCTGTTTTTT. Its translation: CACLSRELFF.

The genes are TRBV6-6 and TRBJ2-7; possibly TRBD2 for D (7 bases). The CDR3 is made up of 14 amino acids. Looked up from germline, CDR1 is MNHNY and CDR2 is SVGAGI (reference sequence). V shed 7 bases and J shed 4 bases, with 17 bases lying between them. The CDR3 nucleotides are TGTGCCAGCACCGAGGGGGGGAGGGCGTACGAGCAGTACTTC. It yields the protein CASTEGGRAYEQYF.

In regard to this clone: One end of the junction is discordant with germline, which a read error may explain. The chain joins TRBV7-9 to TRBJ2-3, with D maybe TRBD2 (5 bases). Germline V gives CDR1 SEHNR, CDR2 FQNEAQ (reference sequence). The CDR3 totals 12 residues. This CDR3 is CSSSSIADTQYF. The DNA of the CDR3 is TGTTCCAGCAGTTCGATAGCGGATACGCAGTATTTT.

This clone was observed a handful of times. The rearrangement joins TRBV7-9 to TRBJ2-7, with D perhaps matching TRBD1 (6 bases). Germline V gene data show CDR1 as SEHNR and CDR2 as FQNEAQ (reference sequence). V lost 6 bases, J lost 3 bases, and 9 bases lay in between. CDR3 length: 12 residues. The CDR3 DNA follows: TGTGCCAGCAGAGGACAGAGCTACGAGCAGTACTTC. Protein sequence: CASRGQSYEQYF.

This clone was counted once. CDR3 sequence reads: CASSLRRSSYNSPLHF. Here the CDR3 DNA reads TGTGCCAGCAGCTTGCGGCGGAGCTCCTATAATTCACCCCTCCACTTT. The rearrangement links TRBV5-6 to TRBJ1-6; no clear D gene. Germline CDR1 is SGHDT and CDR2 is YYEEEE. CDR3 length equals 16 residues. V gave up 1 base and J gave up 0 bases, with 8 bases separating them. The complete variable domain, with remaining parts taken from reference TRBV5-6 and TRBJ1-6, reads DAGVTQSPTHLIKTRGQQVTLRCSPKSGHDTVSWYQQALGQGPQFIFQYYEEEERQRGNFPDRFSGHQFPNYSSELNVNALLLGDSALYLCASSLRRSSYNSPLHFGNGTRLTVT.